This is a list of T cell receptor beta chains from one sample in a study of response to subunit inactivated influenza vaccine. TCRdb passed the RT-PCR reads through MiXCR, listing each CDR3 protein once. In the table there are roughly 500,000 distinct CDR3 sequences, under 30% of which are singletons. The same data also went into a second study, on T cells expressing NK-cell markers.

Material: CD4+ T cells sorted from PBMCs, obtained 11 to 12 days after vaccination. These receptors originate from a man in his fifties or sixties who received an inactivated influenza vaccine. Both conserved end residues are trimmed from each CDR3.

CDR3 length | V gene | CDR3 protein
14 | TRBV12-3/TRBV12-4 | ASSFIGTVGSQPQH
13 | TRBV6-2/TRBV6-3 | ASSQTPTSNYGYT
10 | TRBV20-1 | SARRDRYEQY
13 | TRBV11-2 | ASRHPGQNTGELF
12 | TRBV30 | AGSKRQGNTEAF
9 | TRBV30 | ASQGDYEQY
11 | TRBV12-3/TRBV12-4 | ATRAGGEEKLF
15 | TRBV2 | ASSKMGGATITGELF
12 | TRBV5-1 | ASSLNQGRYEQY
14 | TRBV7-2 | ASSLRRTLNTGELF
13 | TRBV7-9 | AGHSGGGGTDTQY
12 | TRBV20-1 | SAREGLATDTQY
10 | TRBV18 | ASSSYSDEQY
12 | TRBV5-5 | ASSLPGGNEKLF
11 | TRBV5-1 | ASSSQTEYGYT
12 | TRBV7-9 | ASSSRTSTETQY
13 | TRBV7-2 | ASSPTSGTTNEQF
11 | TRBV18 | ASSPSVGNIQY
12 | TRBV10-3 | AISESTAGETQY
11 | TRBV5-1 | AGKLDPNTEAF
15 | TRBV12-2 | ASRLTSLAGVLGEQY
11 | TRBV20-1 | SITGVISNEQF
13 | TRBV15 | ATSRSRDTQNIQY
14 | TRBV27 | ASSAHRLGQGDTQY
11 | TRBV20-1 | SARDHNNSPLH
9 | TRBV10-3 | AISETHSYT
10 | TRBV9 | ASSVSSRELF
12 | TRBV15 | ATEDRPNTGELF
10 | TRBV30 | AWSRQQETQY
15 | TRBV2 | ASTGAGGAGSNQPQH
11 | TRBV5-1 | ASSFEGNEKLF
13 | TRBV3-1 | ASSQDLGPLLKQF